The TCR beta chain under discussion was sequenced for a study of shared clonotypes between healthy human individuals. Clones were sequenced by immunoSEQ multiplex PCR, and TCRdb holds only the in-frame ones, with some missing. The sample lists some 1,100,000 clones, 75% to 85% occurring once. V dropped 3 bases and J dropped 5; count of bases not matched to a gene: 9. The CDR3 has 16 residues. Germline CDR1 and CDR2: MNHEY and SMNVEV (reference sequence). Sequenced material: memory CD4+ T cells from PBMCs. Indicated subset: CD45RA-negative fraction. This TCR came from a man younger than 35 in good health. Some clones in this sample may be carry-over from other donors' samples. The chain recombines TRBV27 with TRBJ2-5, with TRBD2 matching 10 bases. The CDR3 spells CASSFSLAGDGETQYF. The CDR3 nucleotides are TGTGCCAGCAGTTTCTCGCTAGCGGGAGACGGGGAGACCCAGTACTTC.